Listed below are T cell receptor beta chains from one sample, sequenced in a study of cytomegalovirus exposure and HLA in healthy donors. Only in-frame clones appear in the TCRdb table, and some are missing; sequencing was by immunoSEQ multiplex PCR. This table holds approximately 150,000 clones, around 68% found once. The sequencing sample was made of PBMCs. These receptors all stem from a man aged 30 to 45 in good health and CMV-seropositive. The CDR3 runs from the conserved cysteine through the conserved F or W. The order of the fields is CDR3 protein, CDR3 DNA, V gene, J gene, D gene, clone size. D genes are given only for firm matches. Rows give clone size only sometimes, using once, few, many, or a class for an expanded clone.

CDR3aa: CAWGLGGSETQYF; CDR3nt: TGTGCCTGGGGGCTTGGAGGCTCCGAGACCCAGTACTTC; v_gene: TRBV30; j_gene: TRBJ2-5; d_gene: NA; abundance: NA
CDR3aa: CASSESSTANTEAFF; CDR3nt: TGCGCCAGCAGTGAGTCCTCGACAGCGAACACTGAAGCTTTCTTT; v_gene: TRBV10-2; j_gene: TRBJ1-1; d_gene: NA; abundance: NA
CDR3aa: CASSFVMAGPMNTEAFF; CDR3nt: TGTGCCAGCAGCTTTGTTATGGCAGGGCCCATGAACACTGAAGCTTTCTTT; v_gene: TRBV7-6; j_gene: TRBJ1-1; d_gene: NA; abundance: few
CDR3aa: CASGLGTVYEQYF; CDR3nt: TGTGCTAGTGGTCTAGGGACAGTCTACGAGCAGTACTTC; v_gene: TRBV12-5; j_gene: TRBJ2-7; d_gene: TRBD1; abundance: NA
CDR3aa: CASSERQGIIGINTEAFF; CDR3nt: TGTGCCAGTAGTGAACGGCAGGGGATAATTGGTATTAATACTGAAGCTTTCTTT; v_gene: TRBV19; j_gene: TRBJ1-1; d_gene: NA; abundance: NA
CDR3aa: CAIRTEGGRAEQYF; CDR3nt: TGTGCCATCAGGACCGAGGGAGGAAGGGCCGAGCAGTACTTC; v_gene: TRBV10-3; j_gene: TRBJ2-7; d_gene: NA; abundance: NA
CDR3aa: CASRAGSYEQYF; CDR3nt: TGTGCCAGCAGAGCCGGGAGCTACGAGCAGTACTTC; v_gene: TRBV2; j_gene: TRBJ2-7; d_gene: NA; abundance: NA
CDR3aa: CASSVGLAGMGDTQYF; CDR3nt: TGTGCCAGCAGCGTTGGACTAGCGGGGATGGGCGATACGCAGTATTTT; v_gene: TRBV9; j_gene: TRBJ2-3; d_gene: TRBD2; abundance: NA
CDR3aa: CASSLQGAWDTEAFF; CDR3nt: TGTGCCAGCAGCCTACAAGGGGCGTGGGACACTGAAGCTTTCTTT; v_gene: TRBV6-5; j_gene: TRBJ1-1; d_gene: NA; abundance: NA
CDR3aa: CASSFVAGLNTEAFF; CDR3nt: TGTGCCAGCAGCTTTGTGGCAGGGCTGAACACTGAAGCTTTCTTT; v_gene: TRBV11-2; j_gene: TRBJ1-1; d_gene: NA; abundance: NA
CDR3aa: CASSFDLAGGSNEQFF; CDR3nt: TGCGCCAGCAGCTTCGATTTAGCGGGAGGGTCGAATGAGCAGTTCTTC; v_gene: TRBV5-1; j_gene: TRBJ2-1; d_gene: TRBD2; abundance: NA
CDR3aa: CASSFSDFYGYTF; CDR3nt: TGTGCCAGCAGTTTCTCAGACTTCTATGGCTACACCTTC; v_gene: TRBV27; j_gene: TRBJ1-2; d_gene: NA; abundance: NA
CDR3aa: CASSRDSDYGYTF; CDR3nt: TGTGCCAGCTCACGAGACAGCGACTATGGCTACACCTTC; v_gene: TRBV18; j_gene: TRBJ1-2; d_gene: NA; abundance: NA
CDR3aa: CASSSGAYGYTF; CDR3nt: TGTGCCAGCAGCTCTGGGGCCTATGGCTACACCTTC; v_gene: TRBV28; j_gene: TRBJ1-2; d_gene: NA; abundance: NA
CDR3aa: CAWSRQGGEKLFF; CDR3nt: TGTGCCTGGAGTCGACAGGGTGGAGAAAAACTGTTTTTT; v_gene: TRBV30; j_gene: TRBJ1-4; d_gene: TRBD1; abundance: NA
CDR3aa: CASSPDRDRGNTIYF; CDR3nt: TGTGCCAGCAGCCCGGACAGGGATCGTGGAAACACCATATATTTT; v_gene: TRBV14; j_gene: TRBJ1-3; d_gene: TRBD1; abundance: NA
CDR3aa: CASSGRRATETQYF; CDR3nt: TGTGCCAGCTCCGGACGGAGGGCAACAGAGACCCAGTACTTC; v_gene: TRBV18; j_gene: TRBJ2-5; d_gene: NA; abundance: NA
CDR3aa: CASSWTTGDQPQHF; CDR3nt: TGTGCCAGCAGTTGGACGACAGGGGATCAGCCCCAGCATTTT; v_gene: TRBV2; j_gene: TRBJ1-5; d_gene: TRBD1; abundance: NA
CDR3aa: CASSPSRWPAGELFF; CDR3nt: TGTGCCAGCAGCCCTAGTAGATGGCCGGCCGGGGAGCTGTTTTTT; v_gene: TRBV7-8; j_gene: TRBJ2-2; d_gene: NA; abundance: NA
CDR3aa: CASSGQSNQPQHF; CDR3nt: TGTGCCAGTTCCGGACAGAGCAATCAGCCCCAGCATTTT; v_gene: TRBV6-6; j_gene: TRBJ1-5; d_gene: NA; abundance: few
CDR3aa: CAWRRQGSGELFF; CDR3nt: TGTGCCTGGAGGAGACAGGGGTCCGGGGAGCTGTTTTTT; v_gene: TRBV30; j_gene: TRBJ2-2; d_gene: TRBD1; abundance: NA
CDR3aa: CAWSVPRGWGPNSPLHF; CDR3nt: TGTGCCTGGAGTGTACCGAGAGGGTGGGGGCCCAATTCACCCCTCCACTTT; v_gene: TRBV30; j_gene: TRBJ1-6; d_gene: NA; abundance: NA
CDR3aa: CASSTSTTVNTEAFF; CDR3nt: TGTGCCAGCAGCACCTCTACGACAGTGAACACTGAAGCTTTCTTT; v_gene: TRBV7-6; j_gene: TRBJ1-1; d_gene: NA; abundance: NA
CDR3aa: CASSLRFRRGEVQPQHF; CDR3nt: TGTGCCAGTAGTCTCAGGTTCCGGCGAGGGGAGGTTCAGCCCCAGCATTTT; v_gene: TRBV19; j_gene: TRBJ1-5; d_gene: NA; abundance: once
CDR3aa: CASSVQGAGAQETQYF; CDR3nt: TGCGCCAGCAGCGTACAGGGGGCCGGGGCCCAAGAGACCCAGTACTTC; v_gene: TRBV5-1; j_gene: TRBJ2-5; d_gene: TRBD1; abundance: few
CDR3aa: CASSLETSYNEQFF; CDR3nt: TGTGCCAGCAGTCTAGAAACCTCCTACAATGAGCAGTTCTTC; v_gene: TRBV6-4; j_gene: TRBJ2-1; d_gene: NA; abundance: NA
CDR3aa: CASSLVVRDEQFF; CDR3nt: TGTGCCAGCAGCTTAGTCGTCCGGGATGAGCAGTTCTTC; v_gene: TRBV7-2; j_gene: TRBJ2-1; d_gene: NA; abundance: NA
CDR3aa: CAISGFGSSYNEQFF; CDR3nt: TGTGCCATCAGCGGGTTCGGGAGCTCCTACAATGAGCAGTTCTTC; v_gene: TRBV10-3; j_gene: TRBJ2-1; d_gene: NA; abundance: NA
CDR3aa: CASSEGIAGLGEQYF; CDR3nt: TGCGCCAGCAGTGAAGGGATAGCGGGTCTGGGGGAGCAGTACTTC; v_gene: TRBV10-1; j_gene: TRBJ2-7; d_gene: TRBD2; abundance: NA
CDR3aa: CASSPGQGMPPYTF; CDR3nt: TGTGCCAGCAGTCCAGGACAGGGAATGCCCCCATACACCTTC; v_gene: TRBV27; j_gene: TRBJ1-2; d_gene: TRBD1; abundance: NA
CDR3aa: CASSLKTGNTEAFF; CDR3nt: TGTGCCAGCAGTTTAAAGACGGGGAACACTGAAGCTTTCTTT; v_gene: TRBV27; j_gene: TRBJ1-1; d_gene: NA; abundance: NA
CDR3aa: CASSLTGTGGTEAFF; CDR3nt: TGCGCCAGCAGCCTGACCGGGACAGGGGGCACTGAAGCTTTCTTT; v_gene: TRBV5-1; j_gene: TRBJ1-1; d_gene: TRBD1; abundance: NA
CDR3aa: CASSSTSTDTQYF; CDR3nt: TGTGCCAGCAGCTCAACTAGCACAGATACGCAGTATTTT; v_gene: TRBV7-9; j_gene: TRBJ2-3; d_gene: NA; abundance: NA
CDR3aa: CASMAEAYTEAFF; CDR3nt: TGTGCCAGCATGGCAGAGGCCTACACTGAAGCTTTCTTT; v_gene: TRBV7-9; j_gene: TRBJ1-1; d_gene: NA; abundance: NA
CDR3aa: CAWSSFPGKQSYTF; CDR3nt: TGTGCCTGGAGTTCCTTCCCCGGGAAGCAGTCCTACACCTTC; v_gene: TRBV30; j_gene: TRBJ1-2; d_gene: NA; abundance: NA
CDR3aa: CASSQDWAGGPNEQFF; CDR3nt: TGTGCCAGCAGCCAAGATTGGGCGGGAGGACCCAATGAGCAGTTCTTC; v_gene: TRBV14; j_gene: TRBJ2-1; d_gene: TRBD2; abundance: NA
CDR3aa: CASSQGTGASYEQYF; CDR3nt: TGTGCCAGCAGCCAAGGGACAGGGGCATCCTACGAGCAGTACTTC; v_gene: TRBV4-2; j_gene: TRBJ2-7; d_gene: TRBD1; abundance: NA
CDR3aa: CASGLVLFWRSTDTQYF; CDR3nt: TGTGCTAGTGGTTTGGTACTATTTTGGCGGAGCACAGATACGCAGTATTTT; v_gene: TRBV12-5; j_gene: TRBJ2-3; d_gene: NA; abundance: NA
CDR3aa: CASRPGTGENYGYTF; CDR3nt: TGTGCCAGCAGACCCGGGACAGGGGAAAACTATGGCTACACCTTC; v_gene: TRBV28; j_gene: TRBJ1-2; d_gene: TRBD1; abundance: NA
CDR3aa: CASSGGSSYEQYF; CDR3nt: TGTGCCAGCAGTGGCGGGAGCTCCTACGAGCAGTACTTC; v_gene: TRBV2; j_gene: TRBJ2-7; d_gene: TRBD2; abundance: NA
CDR3aa: CAWSGRGLENQPQHF; CDR3nt: TGTGCCTGGAGTGGTCGAGGGCTTGAAAATCAGCCCCAGCATTTT; v_gene: TRBV30; j_gene: TRBJ1-5; d_gene: NA; abundance: NA
CDR3aa: CSSSLGTSGEETQYF; CDR3nt: TGTTCCAGCAGCTTAGGGACTAGCGGAGAAGAGACCCAGTACTTC; v_gene: TRBV7-9; j_gene: TRBJ2-5; d_gene: TRBD2; abundance: NA
CDR3aa: CASSQGNGNYGYTF; CDR3nt: TGCGCCAGCAGCCAAGGCAACGGTAACTATGGCTACACCTTC; v_gene: TRBV4-1; j_gene: TRBJ1-2; d_gene: NA; abundance: NA
CDR3aa: CASSRTSGNTGELFF; CDR3nt: TGTGCCAGCAGCAGGACTAGCGGGAACACCGGGGAGCTGTTTTTT; v_gene: TRBV5-6; j_gene: TRBJ2-2; d_gene: TRBD2; abundance: few
CDR3aa: CASGLPQPGVNEQYF; CDR3nt: TGTGCCAGCGGCTTACCCCAGCCCGGGGTTAACGAGCAGTACTTC; v_gene: TRBV7-2; j_gene: TRBJ2-7; d_gene: NA; abundance: once
CDR3aa: CASSLDPSGRETQYF; CDR3nt: TGTGCCAGCAGCTTAGACCCCAGCGGAAGGGAGACCCAGTACTTC; v_gene: TRBV7-2; j_gene: TRBJ2-5; d_gene: NA; abundance: NA
CDR3aa: CASSSARWTAEAFF; CDR3nt: TGTGCCAGCAGCTCGGCAAGATGGACAGCTGAAGCTTTCTTT; v_gene: TRBV11-3; j_gene: TRBJ1-1; d_gene: NA; abundance: NA
CDR3aa: CASSYPTSGFGEQFF; CDR3nt: TGTGCCAGCAGTTACCCGACTAGCGGGTTCGGTGAGCAGTTCTTC; v_gene: TRBV6-6; j_gene: TRBJ2-1; d_gene: TRBD2; abundance: few
CDR3aa: CASSEFAGDFSGANVLTF; CDR3nt: TGTGCCAGCAGTGAGTTTGCGGGAGATTTCTCTGGGGCCAACGTCCTGACTTTC; v_gene: TRBV2; j_gene: TRBJ2-6; d_gene: TRBD2; abundance: NA
CDR3aa: CASSMERELGQPQHF; CDR3nt: TGTGCCAGTAGTATGGAGAGGGAGTTGGGTCAGCCCCAGCATTTT; v_gene: TRBV19; j_gene: TRBJ1-5; d_gene: NA; abundance: NA
CDR3aa: CATGGRGLETQYF; CDR3nt: TGTGCCACCGGCGGCAGGGGGCTGGAGACCCAGTACTTC; v_gene: TRBV15; j_gene: TRBJ2-5; d_gene: TRBD1; abundance: NA
CDR3aa: CASSTQTSGFTDTQYF; CDR3nt: TGTGCCAGCAGCACCCAGACTAGCGGTTTCACAGATACGCAGTATTTT; v_gene: TRBV5-4; j_gene: TRBJ2-3; d_gene: TRBD2; abundance: NA